The entry below gives a single T cell receptor beta chain sequence along with its context. Original processing notes: Amplified reference gene primers provided the basis for estimating nucleated cell counts. Some clones are missing from TCRdb's copy, which holds only in-frame ones; the method was immunoSEQ multiplex PCR. That table gives V, J and clone size, and the DNA gave D and trimming. In the table there are approximately 120,000 clones, around 77% of which are singletons. These data belong to a study of blood T cell repertoires in COVID-19. Overall study context: Italy, Spain and the United States were the sources of the convalescent and acute COVID-19 samples. PBMCs, B-cell-depleted T cells, or T cells provided the cDNA or gDNA that made up the material.

Sequencing was done on a sample of peripheral blood. This sequence was found in a human donor in a cohort sampled during active COVID-19.

CDR3 sequence (DNA): TGTGCCACCAGCAGAAATGGGGGGGGCTCAACTAATGAAAAACTGTTTTTT. Its protein is CATSRNGGGSTNEKLFF. The chain joins TRBV15 to TRBJ1-4, with D possibly being TRBD1 (6 bases). This CDR3 has 17 residues. CDR1 and CDR2 from the germline V gene are LNHNV and YYDKDF (reference sequence). V was pared by 2 bases and J by 0 bases, with 13 bases between.